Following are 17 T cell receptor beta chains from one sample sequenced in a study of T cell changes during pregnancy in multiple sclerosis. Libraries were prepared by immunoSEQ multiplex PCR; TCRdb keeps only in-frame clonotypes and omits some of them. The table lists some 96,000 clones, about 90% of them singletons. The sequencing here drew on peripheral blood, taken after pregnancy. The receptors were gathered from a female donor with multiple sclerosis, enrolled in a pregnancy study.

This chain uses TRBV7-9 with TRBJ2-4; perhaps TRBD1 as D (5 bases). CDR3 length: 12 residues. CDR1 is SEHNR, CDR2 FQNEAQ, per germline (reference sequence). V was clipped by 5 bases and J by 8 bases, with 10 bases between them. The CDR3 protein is CASSGARDIQYF. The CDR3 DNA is TGTGCCAGCAGCGGGGCACGGGACATTCAGTACTTC.

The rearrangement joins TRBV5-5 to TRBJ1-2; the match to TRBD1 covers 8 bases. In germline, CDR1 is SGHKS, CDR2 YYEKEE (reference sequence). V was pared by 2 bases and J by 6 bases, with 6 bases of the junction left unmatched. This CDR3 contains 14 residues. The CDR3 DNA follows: TGTGCCAGCAGCTTAAGGACAGGGAAGGATGGCTACACCTTC. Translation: CASSLRTGKDGYTF.

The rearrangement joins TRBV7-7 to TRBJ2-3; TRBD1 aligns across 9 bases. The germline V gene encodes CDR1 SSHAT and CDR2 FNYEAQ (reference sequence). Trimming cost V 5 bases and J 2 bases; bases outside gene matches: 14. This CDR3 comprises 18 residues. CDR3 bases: TGTGCCAGCAGCCTTTTTCCCGGGACAGGGACTATCACAGATACGCAGTATTTT. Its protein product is CASSLFPGTGTITDTQYF.

The CDR3 nucleotides are TGTGCCAGCAGTTACTGGGCAGGCGAGCAGTTCTTC. Translated, it gives CASSYWAGEQFF. The chain employs TRBV6-5 and TRBJ2-1; D gene unclear. The V end was cut by 1 base, the J end by 10 bases, with 8 bases between. Germline V gives CDR1 MNHEY, CDR2 SVGAGI. This CDR3 contains 12 residues.

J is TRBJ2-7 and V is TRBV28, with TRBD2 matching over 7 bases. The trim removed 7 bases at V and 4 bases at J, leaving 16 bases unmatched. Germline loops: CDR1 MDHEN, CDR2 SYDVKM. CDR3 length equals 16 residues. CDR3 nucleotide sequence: TGTGCCAGCACCCCCTGGGAGGGTTCGGGATCGTACGAGCAGTACTTC. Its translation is CASTPWEGSGSYEQYF.

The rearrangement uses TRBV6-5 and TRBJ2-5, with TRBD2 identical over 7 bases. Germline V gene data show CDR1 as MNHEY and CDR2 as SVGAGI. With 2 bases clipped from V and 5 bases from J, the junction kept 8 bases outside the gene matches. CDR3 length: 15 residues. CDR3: CASSYGTTSGETQYF. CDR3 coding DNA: TGTGCCAGCAGTTACGGGACTACCTCGGGGGAGACCCAGTACTTC.

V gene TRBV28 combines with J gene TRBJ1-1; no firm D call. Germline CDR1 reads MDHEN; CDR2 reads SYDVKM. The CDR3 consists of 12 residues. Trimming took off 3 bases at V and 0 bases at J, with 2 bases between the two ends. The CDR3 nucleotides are TGTGCCAGCAGTTTCATGAACACTGAAGCTTTCTTT. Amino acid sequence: CASSFMNTEAFF.

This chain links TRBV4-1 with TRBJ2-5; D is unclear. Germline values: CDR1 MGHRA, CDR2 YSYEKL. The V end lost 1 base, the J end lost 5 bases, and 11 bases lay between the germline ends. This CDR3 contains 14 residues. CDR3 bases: TGCGCCAGCAGCCAAGTCTTCCACGCGGAGACCCAGTACTTC. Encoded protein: CASSQVFHAETQYF.

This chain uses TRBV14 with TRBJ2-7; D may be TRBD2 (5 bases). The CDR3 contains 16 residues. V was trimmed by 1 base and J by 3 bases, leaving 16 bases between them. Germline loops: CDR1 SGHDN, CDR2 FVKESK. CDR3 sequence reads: CASSQVPDFQIYEQYF. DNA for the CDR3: TGTGCCAGCAGCCAAGTTCCGGACTTTCAGATCTACGAGCAGTACTTC. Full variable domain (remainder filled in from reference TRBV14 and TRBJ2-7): EAGVTQFPSHSVIEKGQTVTLRCDPISGHDNLYWYRRVMGKEIKFLLHFVKESKQDESGMPNNRFLAERTGGTYSTLKVQPAELEDSGVYFCASSQVPDFQIYEQYFGPGTRLTVT.

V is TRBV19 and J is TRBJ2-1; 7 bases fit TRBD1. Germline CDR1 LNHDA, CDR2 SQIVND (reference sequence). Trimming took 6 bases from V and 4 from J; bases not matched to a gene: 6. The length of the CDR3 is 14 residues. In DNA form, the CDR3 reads TGTGCCAGTAGACCCGGGACAGCTTACAATGAGCAGTTCTTC. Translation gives CASRPGTAYNEQFF.

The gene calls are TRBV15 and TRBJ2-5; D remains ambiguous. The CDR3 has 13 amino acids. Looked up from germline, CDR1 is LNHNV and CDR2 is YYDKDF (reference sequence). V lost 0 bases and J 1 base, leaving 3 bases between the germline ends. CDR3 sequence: CATSRDSQETQYF. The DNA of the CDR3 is TGTGCCACCAGCAGAGACAGCCAAGAGACCCAGTACTTC.

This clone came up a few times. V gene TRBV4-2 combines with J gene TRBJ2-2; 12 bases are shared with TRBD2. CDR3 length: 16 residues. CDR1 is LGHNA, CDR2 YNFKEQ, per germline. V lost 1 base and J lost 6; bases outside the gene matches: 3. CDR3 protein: CASSQGLAGEPGELFF. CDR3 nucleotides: TGTGCCAGCAGCCAAGGACTAGCGGGAGAACCCGGGGAGCTGTTTTTT.

CDR3 nucleotides: TGTGCCAGCTCACGGACTAGCGGGGTGCGGGGCGCAGATACGCAGTATTTT. Protein sequence: CASSRTSGVRGADTQYF. V is TRBV18 and J is TRBJ2-3; 12 bases fit TRBD2. The CDR3 has 17 amino acids. J lost 4 bases, V lost 4 bases, and 9 bases had no gene match. CDR1 is KGHSH and CDR2 is LQKENI in the germline V gene.

CDR3 amino acids: CASSEGQTYEQYF. The CDR3 coding sequence is TGTGCCAGCAGTGAGGGACAGACCTACGAGCAGTACTTC. V is TRBV2 and J is TRBJ2-7; TRBD1 agrees at 7 bases. V shed 3 bases, J shed 2 bases, and the junction held 1 base outside the gene matches. CDR1 and CDR2 (germline): SNHLY, FYNNEI. This CDR3 region has 13 residues.

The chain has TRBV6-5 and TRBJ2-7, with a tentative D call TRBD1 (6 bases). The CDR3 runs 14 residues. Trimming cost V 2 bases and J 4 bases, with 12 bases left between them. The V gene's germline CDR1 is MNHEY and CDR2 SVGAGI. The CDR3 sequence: CASSYTGISYEQYF. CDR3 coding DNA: TGTGCCAGCAGTTACACAGGGATATCGTACGAGCAGTACTTC.

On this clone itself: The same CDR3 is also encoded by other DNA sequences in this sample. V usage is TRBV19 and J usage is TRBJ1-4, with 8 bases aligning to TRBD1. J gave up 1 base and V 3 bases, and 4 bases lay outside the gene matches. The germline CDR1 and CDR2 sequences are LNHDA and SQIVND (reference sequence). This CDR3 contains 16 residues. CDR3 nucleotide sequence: TGTGCCAGTAGTATCGGACAGGGCAGAACTAATGAAAAACTGTTTTTT. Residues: CASSIGQGRTNEKLFF.

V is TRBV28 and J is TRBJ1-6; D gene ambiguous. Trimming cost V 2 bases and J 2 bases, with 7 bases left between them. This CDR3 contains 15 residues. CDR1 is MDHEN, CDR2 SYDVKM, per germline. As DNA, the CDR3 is TGTGCCAGCAGTTTAGTCACAGCCTATAATTCACCCCTCCACTTT. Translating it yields CASSLVTAYNSPLHF.